This TCR beta chain was observed in a study of OX40 agonist ivuxolimab in advanced cancers. Study-wide context: A mean age of about 56 years, range roughly 23 to 85, was recorded, and over 65% were male. Earlier anti-PD-1, anti-PD-L1 or anti-CTLA-4 therapy was permitted; around 40% had received some.

In regard to this clone: Distinct nucleotide sequences in the sample also encode this CDR3.

Excluded were patients having autoimmune disease history or systemic immunosuppression. Clones were sequenced by immunoSEQ multiplex PCR, and TCRdb holds only the in-frame ones, with some missing. The sample holds tens of thousands of clones, 70% to 90% seen once. Germline V lookup: CDR1 KGHSH, CDR2 LQKENI. The trim removed 3 bases at V and 0 bases at J, leaving 3 bases unmatched. CDR3 size: 15 residues. The sequence derives from an adult with an advanced solid tumor such as melanoma, head and neck, liver or kidney cancer. The V gene is TRBV18, the J gene TRBJ2-7, with 9 bases that match TRBD1. The sequencing used CD4+ or CD8+ T cells sorted from blood, collected in a trial of the OX40 agonist ivuxolimab. CDR3 nucleotides: TGTGCCAGCTCACCCGGACAGGGGAGCTCCTACGAGCAGTACTTC. This gives the protein CASSPGQGSSYEQYF.